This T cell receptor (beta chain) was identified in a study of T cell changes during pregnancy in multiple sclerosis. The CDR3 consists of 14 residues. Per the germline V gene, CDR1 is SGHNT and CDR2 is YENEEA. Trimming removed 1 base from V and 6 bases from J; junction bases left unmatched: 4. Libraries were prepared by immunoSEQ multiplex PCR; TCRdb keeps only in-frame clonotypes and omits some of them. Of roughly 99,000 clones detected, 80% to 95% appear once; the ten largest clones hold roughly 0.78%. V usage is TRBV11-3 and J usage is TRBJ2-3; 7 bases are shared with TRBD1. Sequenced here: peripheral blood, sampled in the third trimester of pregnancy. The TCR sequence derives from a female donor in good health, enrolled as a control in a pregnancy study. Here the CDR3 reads CASSLGTGMDTQYF. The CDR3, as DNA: TGTGCCAGCAGCTTAGGGACAGGTATGGATACGCAGTATTTT.